This TCR beta chain was documented in a study of Ad26.COV2.S vaccination and SARS-CoV-2 variants. Notes on the study in general: Vaccine recipients and placebo recipients showed similar non-spike TCR breadth. From the TCR breadth and depth analyses, total T cell responses may have been underestimated.

Treatment described: about 20 received Ad26.COV2.S at low or high dose, single or two shots; about 5 received placebo; per-sample allocation not given. Collection of the samples took place on day 63 after the first injection of vaccine or placebo. Vaccination used an Ad26 vector expressing Wuhan-strain SARS-CoV-2 spike. On this clone: Its antigen is as yet unknown.

The method was immunoSEQ multiplex PCR; TCRdb's version includes in-frame clones alone and lacks a portion of them. Among fewer than 900,000 clones listed, 80% to 90% were seen once. Trimming cost V 4 bases and J 6 bases, with 12 bases left between them. CDR1 is SGHDN and CDR2 is FVKESK in the germline V gene. This CDR3 region has 13 residues. The J gene is TRBJ1-2, the V gene TRBV14; D is ambiguous. The source was peripheral blood, collected in a trial of Ad26.COV2.S vaccine versus placebo. This clonotype was sampled from a person aged 18 to 65 who received the Ad26.COV2.S COVID-19 vaccine or a placebo. This chain's CDR3 is CASSPRVRDGYTF. CDR3 nucleotides: TGTGCCAGCAGCCCCCGGGTTCGGGATGGCTACACCTTC. Complete variable domain (other parts from reference TRBV14 and TRBJ1-2): EAGVTQFPSHSVIEKGQTVTLRCDPISGHDNLYWYRRVMGKEIKFLLHFVKESKQDESGMPNNRFLAERTGGTYSTLKVQPAELEDSGVYFCASSPRVRDGYTFGSGTRLTVV.